This section outlines one T cell receptor beta chain sequence together with its context. The antigen is not known. This entry belongs to a study of graft-versus-host responses after intestinal transplantation. For the study at large: Those transplanted obtained multivisceral, liver-intestinal, or isolated intestinal grafts. The study gave all recipients anti-thymocyte globulin induction, then tacrolimus and steroids for 2 to 3 years. Study conclusions and caveats: Recipient marrow contained GvH clones, some of which appeared first in ileum or blood.

The CDR3 covers 15 residues. V dropped 0 bases and J dropped 5 bases, with 13 bases sitting between them. Germline-derived CDR1 and CDR2 are MGHRA and YSYEKL. Processing was applied to graft tissue in order to liberate intraepithelial and lamina propria lymphocytes. Using immunoSEQ multiplex PCR, the repertoire was profiled, and TCRdb retains in-frame clones only, with some absent. The sample includes more than 30,000 clones, roughly 87% of them seen just once. The material was ileum tissue, obtained around seven months after intestinal transplant. The TCR was taken from a human patient who received an intestinal transplant, so some T cells may come from the graft donor. The chain is built from TRBV4-1 and TRBJ1-1; possible D gene TRBD1, 5 bases. CDR3 residues: CASSQDRTQGTEAFF. The CDR3 DNA reads as TGCGCCAGCAGCCAAGATCGGACCCAGGGTACTGAAGCTTTCTTT.